Each of the 26 T cell receptor beta chains below was sequenced from the same sample in a study of blood T cell repertoires in COVID-19. Produced via immunoSEQ multiplex PCR; TCRdb's table is partial and in-frame only. The sample holds around 220,000 clones; 87% are singletons and the top ten take roughly 6.3%. What was sequenced was PBMCs or T cells enriched from blood (not recorded which). These receptor sequences come from a woman in her twenties or thirties with acute COVID-19.

V usage is TRBV27 and J usage is TRBJ2-3, with 10 nucleotides matching TRBD2. Germline assignment: CDR1 MNHEY and CDR2 SMNVEV (reference sequence). With 6 bases clipped from V and 4 bases from J, the junction kept 7 bases outside the gene matches. This CDR3 has 15 residues. CDR3 loop: CASSSSGSWADTQYF. The DNA for the CDR3 is TGTGCCAGCAGCTCTAGCGGGAGTTGGGCAGATACGCAGTATTTT.

The rearrangement uses TRBV6-5 and TRBJ1-6; unclear D gene. This CDR3 is 13 amino acids long. The V end was cut by 7 bases, the J end by 7 bases, with 11 bases between. From germline, CDR1 is MNHEY and CDR2 SVGAGI. In DNA, the CDR3 is TGTGCCAGCAAGCCGGGAACCAATTCACCCCTCCACTTT. Encoded protein: CASKPGTNSPLHF.

The chain recombines TRBV24-1 with TRBJ1-2; unclear D gene. The germline V gene has CDR1 KGHDR and CDR2 SFDVKD. The CDR3 runs 12 residues. V was cut by 4 bases and J by 2 bases, with 4 bases left in between. In nucleotides, the CDR3 is TGTGCCACCAGTGACCAAAACTATGGCTACACCTTC. Translation: CATSDQNYGYTF.

The V gene is TRBV7-2, the J gene TRBJ2-1; TRBD2 agrees at 12 bases. Losses at the gene ends were 6 bases for V and 4 bases for J; bases not matched to a gene: 7. The CDR3 is 16 amino acids. Per germline, CDR1 SGHTA and CDR2 FQGNSA. The CDR3 reads CASSPASGGAYNEQFF. For the CDR3, the DNA is TGTGCCAGCAGTCCGGCTAGCGGGGGGGCTTACAATGAGCAGTTCTTC.

This chain uses TRBV27 with TRBJ2-2, with D possibly matching TRBD1 (6 bases). CDR1 is MNHEY and CDR2 is SMNVEV in the germline V gene (reference sequence). Trimming removed 5 bases at V and 5 bases at J, with 12 bases between. The CDR3 loop spans 14 amino acids. CDR3 nucleotide sequence: TGTGCCAGCAGTGGGGGCCTTCGGACCGGGGAGCTGTTTTTT. Translation: CASSGGLRTGELFF.

The chain couples TRBV2 to TRBJ2-5, with 7 bases aligning to TRBD1. V shed 3 bases, J shed 1 base, and the junction held 2 bases outside the gene matches. Germline CDR1 reads SNHLY; CDR2 reads FYNNEI. The length of the CDR3 is 14 residues. CDR3 region: CASSDAGGQETQYF. DNA for the CDR3: TGTGCCAGCAGTGACGCAGGGGGCCAAGAGACCCAGTACTTC.

The chain uses TRBV27 and TRBJ2-5; 7 nucleotides line up with TRBD1. From germline, CDR1 is MNHEY and CDR2 SMNVEV (reference sequence). The J segment lost 5 bases and the V segment lost 3 bases, leaving 6 bases of the junction unmatched. CDR3 length: 14 amino acids. CDR3 region: CASSFRTGAETQYF. The DNA of the CDR3 is TGTGCCAGCAGTTTCCGAACAGGGGCGGAGACCCAGTACTTC.

This clone has more than one count but fewer than ten. The chain carries TRBV5-6 and TRBJ1-5; 9 bases are a match to TRBD1. V was clipped by 1 base and J by 7 bases; unmatched bases: 12. The CDR3 runs 17 residues. Germline-derived CDR1 and CDR2 are SGHDT and YYEEEE. The CDR3: CASSLRVDRGVGQPQHF. Written as DNA, the CDR3 is TGTGCCAGCAGCTTGAGGGTGGACAGGGGAGTGGGCCAGCCCCAGCATTTT.

The chain links TRBV30 to TRBJ1-5; D not certain. CDR1 is GTSNPN, CDR2 SVGIG, per germline (reference sequence). Trimming cost V 1 base and J 0 bases, with 4 bases left between them. CDR3 length: 13 amino acids. CDR3: CAWSDHSNQPQHF. CDR3 DNA: TGTGCCTGGAGTGATCATAGCAATCAGCCCCAGCATTTT. The variable domain in full, completed from reference TRBV30 and TRBJ1-5, reads SQTIHQWPATLVQPVGSPLSLECTVEGTSNPNLYWYRQAAGRGLQLLFYSVGIGQISSEVPQNLSASRPQDRQFILSSKKLLLSDSGFYLCAWSDHSNQPQHFGDGTRLSIL.

This clone was found a few times. This CDR3 is CASSLGVSTGVEPEAFF. The CDR3 nucleotides are TGTGCCAGCAGCTTAGGAGTTTCTACAGGGGTGGAACCTGAAGCTTTCTTT. The chain couples TRBV7-2 to TRBJ1-1; 7 bases map to TRBD1. With 1 base clipped from V and 6 bases from J, the junction kept 14 bases outside the gene matches. CDR1 is SGHTA, CDR2 FQGNSA, per germline. There are 17 residues in the CDR3. The whole variable domain, remainder taken from reference TRBV7-2 and TRBJ1-1, is GAGVSQSPSNKVTEKGKDVELRCDPISGHTALYWYRQSLGQGLEFLIYFQGNSAPDKSGLPSDRFSAERTGGSVSTLTIQRTQQEDSAVYLCASSLGVSTGVEPEAFFGQGTRLTVV.

J is TRBJ1-2 and V is TRBV7-2; D gene uncertain. The CDR3 consists of 13 residues. Trimming took off 5 bases at V and 3 bases at J, with 10 bases between the two ends. Germline V gene data show CDR1 as SGHTA and CDR2 as FQGNSA. As DNA, the CDR3 is TGTGCCAGCAGCCCTACGATGGACTATGGCTACACCTTC. Protein: CASSPTMDYGYTF.

The chain uses TRBV19 and TRBJ2-1; TRBD2 matches 9 bases. Unmatched junction bases numbered 6, after V lost 1 base and J lost 8 bases. The germline CDR1 and CDR2 sequences are LNHDA and SQIVND (reference sequence). The CDR3 runs 15 residues. CDR3 bases: TGTGCCAGTAGTATAGTTGCTAGCGGGGTCTATGAGCAGTTCTTC. Translation: CASSIVASGVYEQFF.

The rearrangement joins TRBV6-2 or TRBV6-3 to TRBJ2-3; 7 bases are shared with TRBD1. The germline gives CDR1 MNHEY, CDR2 SVGEGT. The CDR3 loop spans 15 amino acids. V lost 4 bases to trimming and J lost 1 base; unmatched junction nucleotides: 5. The CDR3, as DNA: TGTGCCAGCAGTTCTTACAGGGGCGGCACAGATACGCAGTATTTT. The encoded protein is CASSSYRGGTDTQYF.

This clone appeared a single time. CDR3 in DNA: TGCGCCAGCAGCCCAACAGGGGCGTCTGAAGCTTTCTTT. This codes for CASSPTGASEAFF. This chain links TRBV5-1 with TRBJ1-1; 7 bases fit TRBD1. V trimming: 4 bases; J trimming: 6 bases; junction bases outside the gene matches: 6. This CDR3 comprises 13 residues. CDR1 is SGHRS and CDR2 is YFSETQ in the germline V gene.

The V call is TRBV5-1, the J call TRBJ2-1, with 13 bases lining up with TRBD2. The germline gives CDR1 SGHRS, CDR2 YFSETQ. The junction had 10 bases not matched to a gene; V was cut back by 4 bases and J by 6 bases. The CDR3 has 17 residues. The CDR3 DNA follows: TGCGCCAGCAGCCCGGGACTAGCGGGAATAGGAGGCAATGAGCAGTTCTTC. This gives the protein CASSPGLAGIGGNEQFF.

The chain combines TRBV27 with TRBJ1-2; D not certain. Trimming cost V 6 bases and J 6 bases, with 14 bases left between them. The germline CDR1 and CDR2 sequences are MNHEY and SMNVEV (reference sequence). The CDR3 consists of 13 residues. The CDR3 region is CASRLTRADGYTF. CDR3 DNA: TGTGCCAGCAGGTTAACGCGTGCGGATGGCTACACCTTC.

J is TRBJ1-1 and V is TRBV28; D is uncertain. Germline CDR1 and CDR2: MDHEN and SYDVKM. The CDR3 extends over 16 amino acids. V lost 3 bases and J 6 bases, leaving 20 bases between the germline ends. This CDR3 is CASSLGGRGGASEAFF. CDR3 in DNA: TGTGCCAGCAGTTTGGGAGGGAGAGGTGGTGCGTCTGAAGCTTTCTTT.

This clone was observed a single time. V and J are TRBV7-8 and TRBJ1-2, with no clear D. The CDR3 runs 14 residues. Germline CDR1 SGHVS, CDR2 FQNEAQ. V was trimmed by 0 bases and J by 7 bases, leaving 12 bases between them. Written as DNA, the CDR3 is TGTGCCAGCAGCTTAGCCGACGGGTCGGGTGGCTACACCTTC. It yields the protein CASSLADGSGGYTF.

The J gene is TRBJ2-3, the V gene TRBV6-5, with 8 bases lining up with TRBD2. CDR1 and CDR2 from the germline V gene are MNHEY and SVGAGI. This CDR3 contains 13 residues. V shed 6 bases and J 9 bases; nucleotides not matched to a gene: 8. The CDR3 DNA sequence: TGTGCCAGCAGATCCCGGACTAGCTTCACGCAGTATTTT. It yields the protein CASRSRTSFTQYF.

This sequence joins TRBV27 and TRBJ2-1; D call uncertain. This CDR3 has 14 amino acids. In germline, CDR1 is MNHEY, CDR2 SMNVEV (reference sequence). V lost 3 bases, J lost 0 bases, and 6 bases lay in between. The CDR3 DNA reads as TGTGCCAGCAGTTTTATCGGCTCCTACAATGAGCAGTTCTTC. This codes for CASSFIGSYNEQFF.

The chain carries TRBV6-5 and TRBJ1-6; weak D call: TRBD1 (5 bases). CDR1 MNHEY and CDR2 SVGAGI come from the germline V gene. This CDR3 has 16 residues. V was shortened by 2 bases and J by 3 bases, with 11 bases between the two germline ends. Here the CDR3 reads CASSYKRQSYNSPLHF. The CDR3 DNA sequence: TGTGCCAGCAGTTACAAGCGACAGAGCTATAATTCACCCCTCCACTTT.

The V gene is TRBV24-1, the J gene TRBJ1-5, with D hard to call. V gave up 10 bases and J gave up 7 bases, with 4 bases separating them. Germline loops: CDR1 KGHDR, CDR2 SFDVKD. This CDR3 contains 9 residues. CDR3 coding DNA: TGTGCCACTAGCCAGCCCCAGCATTTT. Protein product: CATSQPQHF.

J is TRBJ2-7 and V is TRBV6-5; D unclear. The V end lost 6 bases, the J end lost 1 base, and 16 bases lay between the germline ends. CDR3 length: 15 residues. CDR1 is MNHEY, CDR2 SVGAGI, per germline. CDR3 coding DNA: TGTGCCAGCAGCCCCATGGCCACAGTTTCCTACGAGCAGTACTTC. Amino acid sequence: CASSPMATVSYEQYF.

The chain recombines TRBV9 with TRBJ2-1, with TRBD1 identical over 10 bases. From germline, CDR1 is SGDLS and CDR2 YYNGEE. After removal of 4 bases from V and 8 bases from J, the junction contained 15 bases not matched to a gene. CDR3 length: 17 residues. The CDR3 loop reads CASSIPRDRGPGDEQFF. For the CDR3, the DNA is TGTGCCAGCAGCATCCCTCGCGACAGGGGGCCTGGGGATGAGCAGTTCTTC.

The rearrangement uses TRBV20-1 and TRBJ2-5; 10 bases are shared with TRBD2. CDR3 length: 15 amino acids. Trimming removed 3 bases from V and 5 bases from J; junction bases left unmatched: 9. Germline lookup yields CDR1 DFQATT and CDR2 SNEGSKA (reference sequence). The CDR3 region is CSASHGLAGAETQYF. As DNA, the CDR3 is TGCAGTGCTAGTCATGGGCTAGCGGGAGCGGAGACCCAGTACTTC.

The CDR3 here is CAWSRQGFSGNTIYF. The CDR3 DNA reads as TGTGCCTGGAGCCGACAGGGGTTCTCTGGAAACACCATATATTTT. V is TRBV30 and J is TRBJ1-3; TRBD1 aligns across 8 bases. The CDR3 loop spans 15 amino acids. With V trimmed by 3 bases and J by 0 bases, 4 bases remained unmatched. Germline CDR1 and CDR2: GTSNPN and SVGIG (reference sequence).